Listed below are T cell receptor beta chains from one sample, sequenced in a study of T-cell memory formation after mild COVID-19. A single record per CDR3 protein comes from TCRdb applying MiXCR to the 5' RACE reads. The sample holds a few hundred thousand distinct CDR3 sequences, roughly a tenth seen once. Sequencing used PBMCs or a T cell subset sorted from them (not recorded which). The receptors come from a man aged 18 to 29 who had mild COVID-19 (a few samples of this study predate the infection). Cell type and time point are not known. Each CDR3 is given with its conserved first and last residue. The order of the fields is V gene, clone size, J gene, D gene, CDR3 protein, CDR3 DNA. The D gene is left open where the match is weak. A clone size is listed for some rows: how often the clone was seen (once, few, many), or a class if it is expanded.

v_gene: TRBV29-1; abundance: NA; j_gene: TRBJ1-5; d_gene: NA; CDR3aa: CSAGDTTQPQHF; CDR3nt: TGCAGCGCCGGAGATACAACTCAGCCCCAGCATTTT
v_gene: TRBV13; abundance: few; j_gene: TRBJ1-3; d_gene: NA; CDR3aa: CASSPMRGLEGDTIYF; CDR3nt: TGTGCCAGCAGCCCCATGCGCGGTCTGGAGGGAGACACCATATATTTT
v_gene: TRBV5-4; abundance: few; j_gene: TRBJ2-1; d_gene: NA; CDR3aa: CATILDRSYNEQFF; CDR3nt: TGTGCCACCATCCTCGACCGGTCCTACAATGAGCAGTTCTTC
v_gene: TRBV4-3; abundance: few; j_gene: TRBJ1-1; d_gene: NA; CDR3aa: CASSQDLGGRFFF; CDR3nt: TGCGCCAGCAGCCAAGACCTAGGAGGGAGGTTTTTCTTT
v_gene: TRBV12-3/TRBV12-4; abundance: NA; j_gene: TRBJ1-1; d_gene: TRBD1; CDR3aa: CASSPPDRVAEAFF; CDR3nt: TGTGCCAGCAGCCCCCCCGACAGGGTCGCTGAAGCTTTCTTT
v_gene: TRBV10-1; abundance: NA; j_gene: TRBJ2-3; d_gene: NA; CDR3aa: CASSERGADTQYF; CDR3nt: TGCGCCAGCAGTGAGAGGGGGGCAGATACGCAGTATTTT
v_gene: TRBV20-1; abundance: few; j_gene: TRBJ1-1; d_gene: NA; CDR3aa: CSARDPGRANTEAFF; CDR3nt: TGCAGTGCTAGAGATCCCGGCAGGGCGAACACTGAAGCTTTCTTT
v_gene: TRBV27; abundance: many; j_gene: TRBJ2-6; d_gene: NA; CDR3aa: CASRLSGANVLTF; CDR3nt: TGTGCCAGCAGGCTCTCTGGGGCCAACGTCCTGACTTTC
v_gene: TRBV7-6; abundance: NA; j_gene: TRBJ2-2; d_gene: NA; CDR3aa: CASSFAGTSSTGELFF; CDR3nt: TGTGCCAGCAGCTTCGCCGGGACATCCTCCACCGGGGAGCTGTTTTTT
v_gene: TRBV12-3/TRBV12-4; abundance: few; j_gene: TRBJ1-6; d_gene: NA; CDR3aa: CASSLGWVGGSPLHF; CDR3nt: TGTGCCAGCAGTTTAGGGTGGGTTGGGGGCTCACCCCTCCACTTT
v_gene: TRBV18; abundance: NA; j_gene: TRBJ1-2; d_gene: NA; CDR3aa: CASSRQAEANYGYTF; CDR3nt: TGTGCCAGCTCAAGACAGGCCGAAGCTAACTATGGCTACACCTTC
v_gene: TRBV5-1; abundance: few; j_gene: TRBJ2-3; d_gene: NA; CDR3aa: CASSLDHSTDTQYF; CDR3nt: TGCGCCAGCAGCTTGGACCATAGCACAGATACGCAGTATTTT
v_gene: TRBV7-9; abundance: few; j_gene: TRBJ1-1; d_gene: NA; CDR3aa: CASSLGRGTTEAFF; CDR3nt: TGTGCCAGCAGCTTAGGTCGGGGGACCACTGAAGCTTTCTTT